This entry lists 27 T cell receptor beta chains sequenced from one sample in a study of PD-L1 blockade in urothelial cancer. Repertoires were generated with immunoSEQ multiplex PCR, while TCRdb's copy carries only in-frame clones and drops some. The sample lists 70,000 to 80,000 clones; 70% to 90% were seen once. The time point: pretreatment peripheral blood. Source: PBMCs, taken around atezolizumab (anti-PD-L1) treatment. The receptors stem from a middle-aged man with urothelial cancer.

This clone was recorded once. The gene calls are TRBV19 and TRBJ2-1; 8 positions agree with TRBD1. V was pared by 3 bases and J by 0 bases, with 4 bases of the junction left unmatched. Germline CDR1 LNHDA, CDR2 SQIVND (reference sequence). This CDR3 is built from 16 residues. The CDR3 reads CASSIQGASSYNEQFF. As DNA, the CDR3 is TGTGCCAGTAGTATCCAGGGGGCAAGCTCCTACAATGAGCAGTTCTTC. The full variable domain, completed using reference TRBV19 and TRBJ2-1, is DGGITQSPKYLFRKEGQNVTLSCEQNLNHDAMYWYRQDPGQGLRLIYYSQIVNDFQKGDIAEGYSVSREKKESFPLTVTSAQKNPTAFYLCASSIQGASSYNEQFFGPGTRLTVL.

The V gene is TRBV28, the J gene TRBJ2-6; maybe TRBD2 (6 bases). This CDR3 has 15 residues. V lost 3 bases to trimming and J lost 7 bases, with 13 bases between them. Germline CDR1 and CDR2: MDHEN and SYDVKM. The CDR3 nucleotides are TGTGCCAGCAGTTTTAAAGCGGGTTCTGCCAACGTCCTGACTTTC. It codes for CASSFKAGSANVLTF.

In its sample, this clone was seen a few times. The chain has TRBV30 and TRBJ2-1; 9 nucleotides line up with TRBD2. CDR3 size: 14 residues. Germline assignment: CDR1 GTSNPN and CDR2 SVGIG (reference sequence). Unmatched junction bases numbered 3, after V lost 1 base and J lost 5 bases. CDR3 coding DNA: TGTGCCTGGAGTGGCCGACTAGCGGACAATGAGCAGTTCTTC. This sequence encodes CAWSGRLADNEQFF.

The rearrangement joins TRBV28 to TRBJ1-2; D perhaps matches TRBD1 (6 bases). The CDR3 loop spans 12 amino acids. Per germline, CDR1 MDHEN and CDR2 SYDVKM. Trimming removed 5 bases from V and 3 bases from J, with 7 bases in between. The CDR3 is CASSPGDYGYTF. The CDR3 DNA reads as TGTGCCAGCAGTCCAGGGGACTATGGCTACACCTTC.

This clone has only one observation. The chain uses TRBV7-2 and TRBJ2-7; TRBD1 agrees at 8 bases. The CDR3 loop spans 15 amino acids. With V trimmed by 5 bases and J by 0 bases, 6 bases remained unmatched. Germline-derived CDR1 and CDR2 are SGHTA and FQGNSA. The CDR3, as DNA: TGTGCCAGCAGCCCGCGGACAGGGAGCTCCTACGAGCAGTACTTC. Its protein is CASSPRTGSSYEQYF.

V usage is TRBV5-6 and J usage is TRBJ2-7, with 11 bases lining up with TRBD2. The CDR3 consists of 16 residues. The ends lost 3 bases at V and 2 bases at J; junction bases unmatched: 7. CDR1 is SGHDT and CDR2 is YYEEEE in the germline V gene. CDR3 in DNA: TGTGCCAGCAGCTCTCTTAGCGGGAGGGCCCCCTACGAGCAGTACTTC. Residues: CASSSLSGRAPYEQYF.

The rearrangement uses TRBV27 and TRBJ2-1, with TRBD1 as a possible D gene (5 bases). The germline V gene encodes CDR1 MNHEY and CDR2 SMNVEV (reference sequence). Trimming shortened V by 1 base and J by 7 bases, and 11 bases separated the two germline ends. CDR3 length: 14 residues. The CDR3 is CASSLLQGRNEQFF. As DNA, the CDR3 is TGTGCCAGCAGTTTATTGCAGGGTAGGAATGAGCAGTTCTTC.

The chain is built from TRBV9 and TRBJ2-7; 9 nucleotides agree with TRBD2. V lost 3 bases to trimming and J lost 6 bases; unmatched junction nucleotides: 10. This CDR3 is built from 15 residues. Per the germline V gene, CDR1 is SGDLS and CDR2 is YYNGEE. CDR3 coding DNA: TGTGCCAGCAGCGCCGCTAGCGGGATTCCACTCGAGCAGTACTTC. It encodes CASSAASGIPLEQYF.

The rearrangement uses TRBV6-1 and TRBJ2-7, with 10 bases that match TRBD2. Trimming cost V 6 bases and J 4 bases; bases outside gene matches: 9. The CDR3 sequence is 15 residues long. Germline V gives CDR1 MNHNS, CDR2 SASEGT. CDR3 loop: CASRALAGVGYEQYF. The CDR3, as DNA: TGTGCCAGCAGGGCCCTAGCGGGAGTTGGATACGAGCAGTACTTC.

This clone turned up a few times. The rearrangement links TRBV29-1 to TRBJ1-1, with TRBD1 identical over 8 bases. CDR1 is SQVTM, CDR2 ANQGSEA, per germline. The CDR3 is 11 residues long. The trim removed 7 bases at V and 10 bases at J, leaving 8 bases unmatched. The CDR3 loop is CSAERTGLAFF. The DNA for the CDR3 is TGCAGCGCTGAGCGGACAGGGCTAGCTTTCTTT.

The chain is built from TRBV9 and TRBJ2-3; TRBD1 aligns across 9 bases. Germline V lookup: CDR1 SGDLS, CDR2 YYNGEE. The CDR3 spans 16 residues. Germline trimming cut 4 bases from V and 5 bases from J; bases unmatched to any gene: 11. The CDR3 loop reads CASSNPRTGVRDTQYF. CDR3 coding DNA: TGTGCCAGCAGCAACCCGCGGACAGGGGTGAGAGATACGCAGTATTTT.

The chain combines TRBV27 with TRBJ2-7; 7 bases are a match to TRBD1. The CDR3 totals 15 residues. Trimming cost V 0 bases and J 3 bases; bases outside gene matches: 5. Germline lookup yields CDR1 MNHEY and CDR2 SMNVEV (reference sequence). The CDR3 region has the DNA TGTGCCAGCAGTTTATCGTCGACAGGGCTCTACGAGCAGTACTTC. This sequence encodes CASSLSSTGLYEQYF.

The chain links TRBV5-1 to TRBJ1-2; TRBD1 aligns across 7 bases. CDR1 and CDR2 from the germline V gene are SGHRS and YFSETQ. V lost 4 bases to trimming and J lost 8 bases; unmatched junction nucleotides: 11. This CDR3 spans 14 amino acids. The CDR3: CASSPDRVGWGYTF. The CDR3 coding sequence is TGCGCCAGCAGCCCCGACAGGGTCGGCTGGGGCTACACCTTC.

The rearrangement links TRBV9 to TRBJ1-2; no clear D. Per the germline V gene, CDR1 is SGDLS and CDR2 is YYNGEE. There are 14 residues in the CDR3. V lost 3 bases to trimming and J lost 3 bases, with 12 bases between them. CDR3 in DNA: TGTGCCAGCAGCGAGGTGGCGGTCGACTATGGCTACACCTTC. It encodes CASSEVAVDYGYTF. Based on the CDR3 plus reference TRBV9 and TRBJ1-2, the full variable domain is DSGVTQTPKHLITATGQRVTLRCSPRSGDLSVYWYQQSLDQGLQFLIQYYNGEERAKGNILERFSAQQFPDLHSELNLSSLELGDSALYFCASSEVAVDYGYTFGSGTRLTVV.

The chain has TRBV6-5 and TRBJ2-7; the match to TRBD1 covers 8 bases. The CDR3 length is 13 residues. CDR1 is MNHEY, CDR2 SVGAGI, per germline. After removal of 4 bases from V and 4 bases from J, the junction contained 3 bases not matched to a gene. CDR3 loop: CASSFRQGYEQYF. The CDR3 DNA reads TGTGCCAGCAGTTTCCGACAGGGGTACGAGCAGTACTTC.

This clone showed up just a few times. This sequence joins TRBV27 and TRBJ2-2, with D possibly matching TRBD1 (6 bases). V lost 7 bases, J lost 2 bases, and 14 bases lay in between. CDR3 length: 15 amino acids. The V gene's germline CDR1 is MNHEY and CDR2 SMNVEV (reference sequence). The DNA for the CDR3 is TGTGCCAGCAAGGTGGGGGCTGTAAACACCGGGGAGCTGTTTTTT. Protein sequence: CASKVGAVNTGELFF.

V and J are TRBV5-1 and TRBJ1-2, with D maybe TRBD1 (5 bases). Germline-derived CDR1 and CDR2 are SGHRS and YFSETQ. The CDR3 extends over 16 amino acids. The V end lost 3 bases, the J end lost 3 bases, and 18 bases lay between the germline ends. CDR3 coding DNA: TGCGCCAGCAGCTCCGGGACGGGGGTATTCGACTATGGCTACACCTTC. Translating gives CASSSGTGVFDYGYTF.

The V call is TRBV21-1, the J call TRBJ2-7; the D call in the table, TRBD2, was not verified against the DNA. TRBV21-1 is shown as a pseudogene. The CDR3 has 10 residues. In DNA form, the CDR3 reads TGTGCTCACCGGTTCTGCGAGCAGTACTTC. Its translation is CAHRFCEQYF.

The rearrangement links TRBV29-1 to TRBJ1-1; 8 bases align to TRBD1. This CDR3 region has 14 residues. From germline, CDR1 is SQVTM and CDR2 ANQGSEA. V lost 6 bases, J lost 5 bases, and 11 bases stayed unmatched. The CDR3 DNA is TGCAGCGTCTATCCGGGACAGGCTCCTACTGAAGCTTTCTTT. Translation gives CSVYPGQAPTEAFF.

The genes are TRBV6-5 and TRBJ1-2; TRBD1 is a possible D gene (6 bases). CDR3 length equals 13 residues. CDR1 is MNHEY, CDR2 SVGAGI, per germline. The V gene lost 7 bases and the J gene lost 6 bases, with 15 bases spanning the gap. CDR3 loop: CASTPGVDDGYTF. The CDR3 bases are TGTGCCAGCACCCCAGGGGTGGACGATGGCTACACCTTC.

The rearrangement uses TRBV4-1 and TRBJ2-5, with 9 positions matching TRBD1. After removal of 4 bases from V and 1 base from J, the junction contained 7 bases not matched to a gene. This CDR3 region has 16 residues. The germline V gene has CDR1 MGHRA and CDR2 YSYEKL. For the CDR3, the DNA is TGCGCCAGCAGCCGCGGACAGGGGCCTACCCAAGAGACCCAGTACTTC. Protein product: CASSRGQGPTQETQYF.

V usage is TRBV7-9 and J usage is TRBJ1-2, with TRBD1 as a possible D gene (6 bases). Trimming took off 2 bases at V and 7 bases at J, with 11 bases between the two ends. Germline V lookup: CDR1 SEHNR, CDR2 FQNEAQ (reference sequence). CDR3 length: 13 amino acids. The CDR3 loop reads CASSLPGVGGYTF. Written as DNA, the CDR3 is TGTGCCAGCAGCTTACCAGGGGTAGGTGGCTACACCTTC.

The chain couples TRBV10-1 to TRBJ2-1, with unresolved D. Trimming removed 0 bases at V and 7 bases at J, with 10 bases between. CDR3 length: 14 residues. The V gene's germline CDR1 is WNHNN and CDR2 SYGVQD (reference sequence). The CDR3 nucleotides are TGCGCCAGCAGTGAGTCGGGCAGGTGGAATGAGCAGTTCTTC. Its translation is CASSESGRWNEQFF.

The gene calls are TRBV29-1 and TRBJ2-1, with 13 bases fitting TRBD2. The CDR3 extends over 15 amino acids. CDR1 is SQVTM and CDR2 is ANQGSEA in the germline V gene. Unmatched junction bases numbered 6, after V lost 6 bases and J lost 4 bases. CDR3 in amino acids: CSVELAGGQYNEQFF. The CDR3 DNA is TGCAGCGTCGAACTAGCGGGGGGGCAATACAATGAGCAGTTCTTC.

This clone has more than one count but fewer than ten. CDR3 nucleotide sequence: TGTGCCAGCTCACCGAAGGCAGGATCGAACACTGAAGCTTTCTTT. Protein product: CASSPKAGSNTEAFF. This rearrangement joins TRBV18 to TRBJ1-1; the D is unclear. Germline CDR1 KGHSH, CDR2 LQKENI. V lost 3 bases to trimming and J lost 1 base, with 12 bases between them. The CDR3 runs to 15 residues.

The chain has TRBV14 and TRBJ2-1, with D tentatively TRBD1 (6 bases). This CDR3 comprises 13 residues. Germline CDR1 is SGHDN and CDR2 is FVKESK. V lost 3 bases and J lost 8, with 11 bases in between. CDR3 residues: CASSQFKGDEQFF. As DNA, the CDR3 is TGTGCCAGCAGCCAGTTCAAGGGGGATGAGCAGTTCTTC. Variable domain in full (rest from reference TRBV14 and TRBJ2-1): EAGVTQFPSHSVIEKGQTVTLRCDPISGHDNLYWYRRVMGKEIKFLLHFVKESKQDESGMPNNRFLAERTGGTYSTLKVQPAELEDSGVYFCASSQFKGDEQFFGPGTRLTVL.

The chain uses TRBV28 and TRBJ2-7, with a tentative D call TRBD2 (6 bases). Per the germline V gene, CDR1 is MDHEN and CDR2 is SYDVKM. This CDR3 is built from 15 residues. Trimming removed 2 bases from V and 3 bases from J, with 14 bases in between. This CDR3 is CASSLGFAGSYEQYF. CDR3 DNA: TGTGCCAGCAGTTTAGGGTTCGCGGGAAGCTACGAGCAGTACTTC.